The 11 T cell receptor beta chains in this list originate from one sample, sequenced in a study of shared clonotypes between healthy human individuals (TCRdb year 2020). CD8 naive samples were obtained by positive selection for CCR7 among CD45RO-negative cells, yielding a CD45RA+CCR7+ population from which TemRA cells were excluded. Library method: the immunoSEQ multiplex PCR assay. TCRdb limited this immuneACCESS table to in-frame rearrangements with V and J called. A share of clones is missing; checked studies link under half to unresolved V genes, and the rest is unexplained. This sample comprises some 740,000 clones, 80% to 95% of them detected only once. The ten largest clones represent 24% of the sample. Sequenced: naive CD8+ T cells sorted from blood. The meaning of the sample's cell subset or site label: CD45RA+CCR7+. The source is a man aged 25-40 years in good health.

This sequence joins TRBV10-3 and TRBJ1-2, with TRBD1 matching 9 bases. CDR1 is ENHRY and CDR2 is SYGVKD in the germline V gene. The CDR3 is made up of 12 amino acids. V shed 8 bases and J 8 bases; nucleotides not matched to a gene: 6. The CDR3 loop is CAIWTGEAGYTF. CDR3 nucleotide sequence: TGTGCCATCTGGACAGGGGAGGCGGGCTACACCTTC.

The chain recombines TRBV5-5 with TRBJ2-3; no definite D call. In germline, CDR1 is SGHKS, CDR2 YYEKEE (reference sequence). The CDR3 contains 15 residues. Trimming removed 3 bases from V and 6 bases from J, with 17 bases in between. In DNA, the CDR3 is TGTGCCAGCAGCTGGCTTACGTACAATCGGGATACGCAGTATTTT. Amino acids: CASSWLTYNRDTQYF.

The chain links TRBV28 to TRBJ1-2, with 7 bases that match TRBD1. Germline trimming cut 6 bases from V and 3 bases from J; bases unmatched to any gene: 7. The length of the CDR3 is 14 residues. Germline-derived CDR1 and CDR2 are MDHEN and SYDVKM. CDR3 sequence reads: CASSRQGGYYGYTF. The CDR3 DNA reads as TGTGCCAGCAGCCGACAGGGAGGGTACTATGGCTACACCTTC.

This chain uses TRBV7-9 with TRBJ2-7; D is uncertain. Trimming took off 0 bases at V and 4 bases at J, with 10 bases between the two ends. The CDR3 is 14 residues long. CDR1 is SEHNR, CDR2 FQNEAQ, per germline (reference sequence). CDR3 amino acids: CASSLANPNYEQYF. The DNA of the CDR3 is TGTGCCAGCAGCTTAGCCAATCCGAATTACGAGCAGTACTTC.

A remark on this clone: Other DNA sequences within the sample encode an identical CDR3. The CDR3 DNA reads as TGCGCCAGCAGCCAAGTGGTTGGAACCTACGAGCAGTACTTC. This codes for CASSQVVGTYEQYF. The chain couples TRBV4-1 to TRBJ2-7; no definite D call. The CDR3 totals 14 residues. CDR1 MGHRA and CDR2 YSYEKL come from the germline V gene. The V and J ends lost 1 base and 2 bases respectively, with 9 bases between them.

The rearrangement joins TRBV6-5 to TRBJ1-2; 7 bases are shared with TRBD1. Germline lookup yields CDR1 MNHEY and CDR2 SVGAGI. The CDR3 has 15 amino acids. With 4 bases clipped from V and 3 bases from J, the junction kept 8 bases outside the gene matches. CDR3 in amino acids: CASSLLTGSDYGYTF. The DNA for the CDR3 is TGTGCCAGCAGTTTATTGACAGGGTCGGACTATGGCTACACCTTC.

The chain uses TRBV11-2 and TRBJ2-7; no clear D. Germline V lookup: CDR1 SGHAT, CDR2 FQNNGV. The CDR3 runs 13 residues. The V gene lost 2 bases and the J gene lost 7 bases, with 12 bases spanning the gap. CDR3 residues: CASSLLPSSEQYF. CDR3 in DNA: TGTGCCAGCAGCTTACTGCCTTCGAGTGAGCAGTACTTC.

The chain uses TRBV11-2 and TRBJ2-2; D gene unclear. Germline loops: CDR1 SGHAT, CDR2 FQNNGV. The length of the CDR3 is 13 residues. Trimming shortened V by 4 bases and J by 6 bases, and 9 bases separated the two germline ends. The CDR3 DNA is TGTGCCAGCAGCTCCAAAGCTCCCGGGGAGCTGTTTTTT. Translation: CASSSKAPGELFF.

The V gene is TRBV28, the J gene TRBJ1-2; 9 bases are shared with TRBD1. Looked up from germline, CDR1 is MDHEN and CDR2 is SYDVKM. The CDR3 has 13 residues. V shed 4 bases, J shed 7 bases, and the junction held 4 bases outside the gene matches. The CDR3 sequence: CASSSSGQGGYTF. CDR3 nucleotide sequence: TGTGCCAGCAGTTCCTCGGGACAGGGTGGCTACACCTTC.

The CDR3 DNA reads as TGTGCCAGCAGCTTAGCCGATCCGGGACATTTACCCGGGGAGCTGTTTTTT. It yields the protein CASSLADPGHLPGELFF. The V gene is TRBV7-9, the J gene TRBJ2-2; perhaps TRBD1 as D (6 bases). There are 17 residues in the CDR3. The germline gives CDR1 SEHNR, CDR2 FQNEAQ (reference sequence). V was pared by 0 bases and J by 6 bases, with 17 bases between.

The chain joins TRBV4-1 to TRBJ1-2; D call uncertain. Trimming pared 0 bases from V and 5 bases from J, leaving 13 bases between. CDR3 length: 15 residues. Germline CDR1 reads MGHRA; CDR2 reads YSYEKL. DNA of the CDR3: TGCGCCAGCAGCCAAGAGGGTCACCTGAGGTATGGCTACACCTTC. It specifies CASSQEGHLRYGYTF.